The 25 T cell receptor beta chains in this list originate from one sample, sequenced in a study of blood T cell repertoires in COVID-19 (dated by TCRdb to the early 2020s). The method behind the library was the immunoSEQ multiplex PCR assay. Here the immuneACCESS table is served through TCRdb, limited to in-frame sequences with V and J called. Missing clones are a known gap in these copies; in checked studies unresolved V genes cover under half, and the rest lacks a known reason. This sample is represented by around 70,000 clones; over 85% of them were singletons. The ten largest clones represent about 1.5% of the sample. The sequencing sample was made of peripheral blood. All receptors derive from a man over 45 with acute or convalescent COVID-19.

The chain carries TRBV15 and TRBJ1-6; D call uncertain. Germline values: CDR1 LNHNV, CDR2 YYDKDF (reference sequence). This CDR3 is 14 amino acids long. V lost 4 bases and J lost 8, with 12 bases in between. In nucleotides, the CDR3 is TGTGCCACCAGCAAGGGAGGAACGTATTCACCCCTCCACTTT. It is translated as CATSKGGTYSPLHF. Full variable domain (missing parts from reference TRBV15 and TRBJ1-6): DAMVIQNPRYQVTQFGKPVTLSCSQTLNHNVMYWYQQKSSQAPKLLFHYYDKDFNNEADTPDNFQSRRPNTSFCFLDIRSPGLGDTAMYLCATSKGGTYSPLHFGNGTRLTVT.

The J gene is TRBJ1-1, the V gene TRBV27; the D is unclear. The V end lost 2 bases, the J end lost 1 base, and 14 bases lay between the germline ends. The germline V gene encodes CDR1 MNHEY and CDR2 SMNVEV (reference sequence). The CDR3 totals 16 residues. CDR3 protein: CASSLDLGYWNTEAFF. CDR3 bases: TGTGCCAGCAGTTTAGATCTCGGGTATTGGAACACTGAAGCTTTCTTT.

This sequence joins TRBV6-5 and TRBJ2-1; D is unclear. V shed 6 bases and J shed 1 base, with 7 bases lying between them. The germline gives CDR1 MNHEY, CDR2 SVGAGI. The CDR3 runs to 13 residues. Here the CDR3 reads CASRALSYNEQFF. The CDR3 DNA is TGTGCCAGCAGAGCTCTATCCTACAATGAGCAGTTCTTC.

The V and J genes are TRBV28 and TRBJ1-6, with 7 bases lining up with TRBD1. CDR3 size: 15 residues. CDR1 is MDHEN, CDR2 SYDVKM, per germline. The trim removed 4 bases at V and 10 bases at J, leaving 10 bases unmatched. The CDR3 spells CASSSPGQLRSPLHF. The CDR3 bases are TGTGCCAGCAGTTCGCCGGGACAGCTAAGATCACCCCTCCACTTT.

The chain carries TRBV7-2 and TRBJ1-5, with D possibly TRBD1 on 6 matching bases. With 7 bases removed from V and 4 bases from J, the gap between germline ends came to 8 bases. This CDR3 contains 12 residues. The germline V gene has CDR1 SGHTA and CDR2 FQGNSA. DNA for the CDR3: TGTGCCAGCACCACAGGGAATCAGCCCCAGCATTTT. Amino acid sequence: CASTTGNQPQHF.

The rearrangement links TRBV6-5 to TRBJ2-2; 8 positions match TRBD2. The CDR3 length is 14 residues. Germline loops: CDR1 MNHEY, CDR2 SVGAGI. The junction had 5 bases not matched to a gene; V was cut back by 7 bases and J by 4 bases. The CDR3 region is CASKRELGTGELFF. The CDR3 bases are TGTGCCAGCAAGCGGGAGCTGGGCACCGGGGAGCTGTTTTTT.

This clone has just one count. The V call is TRBV7-6, the J call TRBJ2-1, with TRBD1 matching 7 bases. Per germline, CDR1 SGHVS and CDR2 FNYEAQ. With V trimmed by 1 base and J by 2 bases, 5 bases remained unmatched. The CDR3 extends over 16 amino acids. CDR3 DNA sequence: TGTGCCAGCAGCTTAGGAGGCCAGGGGGCCTACAATGAGCAGTTCTTC. As protein: CASSLGGQGAYNEQFF.

This clone was seen once. This chain uses TRBV7-3 with TRBJ2-1, with 9 positions matching TRBD2. This CDR3 has 15 amino acids. The trim removed 3 bases at V and 6 bases at J, leaving 6 bases unmatched. Germline V lookup: CDR1 SGHTA, CDR2 FQGTGA. The CDR3 loop is CASSFSGGRGNEQFF. The CDR3 region has the DNA TGTGCCAGCAGCTTCAGCGGGGGGAGGGGCAATGAGCAGTTCTTC.

This clone was seen a handful of times. The genes are TRBV19 and TRBJ1-6; possible D gene TRBD1, 6 bases. The CDR3 sequence is 14 residues long. The germline V and J ends were trimmed by 4 bases and 11 bases, with 15 bases remaining between them. CDR1 LNHDA and CDR2 SQIVND come from the germline V gene (reference sequence). CDR3 DNA sequence: TGTGCCAGTAGTACCGACAGGAGCGGGGCACCCCTCCACTTT. This translates into CASSTDRSGAPLHF.

The chain couples TRBV15 to TRBJ1-2, with 7 nucleotides matching TRBD1. V lost 1 base and J lost 3; bases outside the gene matches: 2. The germline gives CDR1 LNHNV, CDR2 YYDKDF (reference sequence). The CDR3 contains 14 residues. CDR3 residues: CATSRGDRDYGYTF. The CDR3 DNA reads TGTGCCACCAGCAGAGGTGACAGGGACTATGGCTACACCTTC.

The chain has TRBV7-9 and TRBJ1-6, with 12 positions matching TRBD1. V trimming: 5 bases; J trimming: 10 bases; junction bases outside the gene matches: 18. Germline V gene sequence: CDR1 SEHNR, CDR2 FQNEAQ (reference sequence). There are 19 residues in the CDR3. The CDR3 bases are TGTGCCAGCAGCCCACAGTGGGGGACAGGGGGCGCGTTAAGGTCACCCCTCCACTTT. Protein product: CASSPQWGTGGALRSPLHF.

The CDR3 coding sequence is TGTGCCAGCAGTGAACGGGGACACTTCGGCAATCAGCCCCAGCATTTT. This sequence encodes CASSERGHFGNQPQHF. The V call is TRBV2, the J call TRBJ1-5, with D possibly being TRBD1 (6 bases). Trimming stripped 2 bases from V and 2 bases from J, with 13 bases between. The CDR3 has 16 amino acids. The germline V gene has CDR1 SNHLY and CDR2 FYNNEI.

V and J are TRBV29-1 and TRBJ1-3; D gene ambiguous. CDR1 is SQVTM, CDR2 ANQGSEA, per germline. This CDR3 has 15 amino acids. V was cut by 4 bases and J by 0 bases, with 13 bases left in between. The CDR3 nucleotides read TGCAGCGTTGTGGGTACAGTGAGCTCTGGAAACACCATATATTTT. Its protein product is CSVVGTVSSGNTIYF.

V is TRBV28 and J is TRBJ1-6, with TRBD1 matching 7 bases. The CDR3 runs 14 residues. Trimming removed 8 bases from V and 8 bases from J; junction bases left unmatched: 9. In germline, CDR1 is MDHEN, CDR2 SYDVKM. Written as DNA, the CDR3 is TGTGCCAGCGGACCCGGGACAGATTATTCACCCCTCCACTTT. This sequence encodes CASGPGTDYSPLHF.

The chain combines TRBV7-9 with TRBJ2-3; D unresolved. Germline assignment: CDR1 SEHNR and CDR2 FQNEAQ (reference sequence). This CDR3 is 10 amino acids long. V lost 8 bases and J lost 2, with 2 bases in between. The CDR3 region has the DNA TGTGCCAGCCACACAGATACGCAGTATTTT. Its protein is CASHTDTQYF.

This chain links TRBV4-3 with TRBJ2-1; a weak D match, TRBD1 (6 bases). Trimming left V 1 base short and J 8 bases short, with 15 bases between. CDR3 length: 15 amino acids. CDR1 is LGHNA, CDR2 YSLEER, per germline. The CDR3 here is CASSQGGQGNDEQFF. CDR3 in DNA: TGCGCCAGCAGCCAAGGAGGGCAGGGGAATGATGAGCAGTTCTTC.

The CDR3 is CASSFPGSAYNSPLHF. The DNA for the CDR3 is TGTGCCAGCAGTTTCCCCGGGAGTGCCTATAATTCACCCCTCCACTTT. This chain links TRBV28 with TRBJ1-6; D remains unclear. The germline V gene encodes CDR1 MDHEN and CDR2 SYDVKM. The CDR3 contains 16 residues. V was clipped by 3 bases and J by 2 bases, with 11 bases between them.

V and J are TRBV4-2 and TRBJ2-1, with D possibly TRBD1 on 5 matching bases. Deletions cut 3 bases from V and 6 bases from J, with 9 bases between. The CDR3 is made up of 13 amino acids. Germline lookup yields CDR1 LGHNA and CDR2 YNFKEQ. CDR3 loop: CASSQIQGNEQFF. The DNA for the CDR3 is TGTGCCAGCAGCCAGATCCAGGGCAATGAGCAGTTCTTC.

This chain uses TRBV5-1 with TRBJ1-4; D gene uncertain. CDR3 length: 11 residues. V lost 4 bases to trimming and J lost 4 bases, with 2 bases between them. The germline gives CDR1 SGHRS, CDR2 YFSETQ. CDR3 sequence (DNA): TGCGCCAGCAGCCTTAATGAAAAACTGTTTTTT. Translating gives CASSLNEKLFF. Full variable domain (outside the CDR3, taken from reference TRBV5-1 and TRBJ1-4): KAGVTQTPRYLIKTRGQQVTLSCSPISGHRSVSWYQQTPGQGLQFLFEYFSETQRNKGNFPGRFSGRQFSNSRSEMNVSTLELGDSALYLCASSLNEKLFFGSGTQLSVL.

The chain uses TRBV19 and TRBJ1-3; TRBD1 aligns across 7 bases. The CDR3 consists of 17 residues. With V trimmed by 3 bases and J by 0 bases, 8 bases remained unmatched. Germline assignment: CDR1 LNHDA and CDR2 SQIVND (reference sequence). CDR3 nucleotides: TGTGCCAGTAGTATTCTAGGACAGGACTTCTCTGGAAACACCATATATTTT. It codes for CASSILGQDFSGNTIYF. Drawing the rest from reference TRBV19 and TRBJ1-3, the complete variable domain is DGGITQSPKYLFRKEGQNVTLSCEQNLNHDAMYWYRQDPGQGLRLIYYSQIVNDFQKGDIAEGYSVSREKKESFPLTVTSAQKNPTAFYLCASSILGQDFSGNTIYFGEGSWLTVV.

V is TRBV5-1 and J is TRBJ1-4; no clear D. The V end was cut by 0 bases, the J end by 2 bases, with 11 bases between. The V gene's germline CDR1 is SGHRS and CDR2 YFSETQ. There are 16 residues in the CDR3. The CDR3 DNA follows: TGCGCCAGCAGCTTGGGGCCAAGGAGTACTAATGAAAAACTGTTTTTT. Translating it yields CASSLGPRSTNEKLFF.

V is TRBV5-8 and J is TRBJ1-1, with 8 bases lining up with TRBD1. The CDR3 contains 14 residues. Germline V lookup: CDR1 SGHTS, CDR2 YDEGEE. V shed 4 bases, J shed 6 bases, and the junction held 8 bases outside the gene matches. The DNA for the CDR3 is TGTGCCAGCAGCCGCGGCAGGGGGCGAGCTGAAGCTTTCTTT. Its protein product is CASSRGRGRAEAFF.

V and J are TRBV7-8 and TRBJ2-3, with 7 nucleotides matching TRBD2. Germline V lookup: CDR1 SGHVS, CDR2 FQNEAQ. Losses at the gene ends were 5 bases for V and 2 bases for J; bases not matched to a gene: 13. This CDR3 contains 17 residues. The CDR3 nucleotides read TGTGCCAGCAGCCTGAAGCGGGAAAGGATTTCCACAGATACGCAGTATTTT. Its translation: CASSLKRERISTDTQYF.

This sequence joins TRBV19 and TRBJ2-2; D may be TRBD2 (6 bases). Germline CDR1 LNHDA, CDR2 SQIVND (reference sequence). V lost 4 bases and J 5 bases, leaving 11 bases between the germline ends. This CDR3 spans 14 amino acids. The chain's CDR3 is CASSNVGRTGELFF. The CDR3 DNA follows: TGTGCCAGTAGTAATGTTGGGAGGACCGGGGAGCTGTTTTTT.

J is TRBJ1-2 and V is TRBV5-1, with D maybe TRBD1 (5 bases). CDR3 length: 13 residues. Germline V gene data show CDR1 as SGHRS and CDR2 as YFSETQ. Trimming removed 4 bases from V and 6 bases from J, with 13 bases in between. DNA of the CDR3: TGCGCCAGCAGCACCATAACGGGGGATGGCTACACCTTC. As protein: CASSTITGDGYTF.